The clone carrying this TCR beta chain was recorded only once. The antigen is unknown. Primers for the PCR totalled 60 Vbeta and 13 Jbeta. Only in-frame clones appear in the TCRdb table, and some are missing; sequencing was by immunoSEQ multiplex PCR. Among some 140,000 clones listed, approximately 74% were seen once. This entry belongs to a study of cytomegalovirus exposure and HLA in healthy donors. Study-wide points: There were about 160 TCR beta chains listed as cytomegalovirus-associated. Among TCR sequences, most were rare, though some public TCRs appeared in many donors.

Despite likely unrecorded immune exposures, the donors were nominally healthy at the time of sampling. The sequenced sample was PBMCs. This clonotype originated in a man aged 30 to 39 in good health and CMV-seronegative.

The CDR3 region is CATSRDFFSHEQYF. DNA of the CDR3: TGTGCCACCAGCAGAGATTTTTTTAGCCACGAGCAGTACTTC. The genes are TRBV15 and TRBJ2-7; no clear D. Trimming removed 0 bases from V and 5 bases from J, with 11 bases in between. This CDR3 has 14 amino acids. Germline V gene data show CDR1 as LNHNV and CDR2 as YYDKDF (reference sequence).